The entry below gives a single TCR beta chain sequence along with its context. This clonotype appeared many times. Its recognized antigen is unknown. No base-level quality is on record; no much larger clone is a single base apart. Moderately to severely active disease, a Clinical Activity Score of at least 3, a NOSPECS grade of at least 4, and a duration under 3 months were present in ophthalmopathy patients. Exclusion was applied to patients with uncontrolled infections, other autoimmune diseases, pregnancy or lactation. Diagnoses relied on clinical symptoms, serum thyroxine and TRAb, thyroid ultrasound and orbital computed tomography. PBMCs were isolated from more than 8 ml of fresh peripheral blood by Ficoll-Paque density gradient centrifugation. Total RNA was extracted with Trizol reagent, and quality was checked on an Agilent 2100 Bioanalyzer. Sequences MDHEN (CDR1) and SYDVKM (CDR2) are obtained from the germline V gene. Inclusive of the bounding cysteine and phenylalanine, the CDR3 is 15 residues long. Only the CDR3 part of the read is kept: 45 bases, read in frame from the first base. V lost 9 bases and J lost 0 bases; the stretch between them is 15 bases long.

This record comes from a study of T cells in Graves' hyperthyroidism and ophthalmopathy (dated by TCRdb to between 2017 and 2020). Concerning the study at large: Peripheral blood was collected at initial diagnosis, before any treatment. An independent validation cohort of around 19 hyperthyroidism patients and over 15 patients who later progressed to ophthalmopathy tested prospective prediction of ophthalmopathy. To identify distinguishing TCR V-J signatures, a discovery cohort of about 100 patients was used, comprising 43 with Graves' ophthalmopathy and around 57 with stable Graves' hyperthyroidism. In addition, the study compared T-cell repertoires in thyroid tissue and in blood from five to seven Graves' hyperthyroidism patients. The 85 to 100 discovery patients were randomly split 7:3 into training and test sets. After blood sampling, hyperthyroidism patients were treated with methimazole at a starting dose of 30 mg daily, and ophthalmopathy patients were treated with high-dose intravenous methylprednisolone. The paper describes TCR Vbeta CDR3 sequencing of 135 peripheral blood samples, made up of 43 ophthalmopathy patients, some 80 hyperthyroidism patients and 17 progressor patients.

The TCR beta CDR3 regions were amplified from RNA transcripts. For the first round of RT-PCR on the TCR CDR3, the HTBI primer set was used together with the Qiagen OneStep RT-PCR kit. A second multiplex PCR round built the libraries, followed by size selection and purification. Libraries were sequenced paired-end with 100 bp reads on an Illumina HiSeq2000. The paper's data handling went like this. SOAPnuke was used to process the raw data, removing reads that contained adapters or uncalled bases, had a mean Phred below 15, or lacked an exact match to the constant primer or identifier. COPE v1.2.5 was used to merge high-quality paired reads, and clonotypes were defined as unique nucleotide sequences. Clonotypes were aligned to IMGT TRBV, TRBD and TRBJ reference segments using MiTCR v1.1. The analysis was restricted to V-J combinations with a frequency above 0.0001, which together covered just over 98% of the repertoires. A TCS score was defined as the ratio between F50 (clonal expansion) and ExV (chaos), using BLOSUM62-based TCRdist between CDR3 peptides within each V-J. Welch's t-statistics and random forest reduced approximately 520 V-J features to under 15, which were used in a naive Bayes classifier (R e1071). Thyroid-blood repertoire similarity was quantified with the Morisita-Horn index. The public reads were reanalyzed by TCRdb: fastp trimming at Q25, MiXCR alignment, in-frame beta chains only. Rows with a matching CDR3 protein are joined into one entry that keeps the most common DNA and genes. TCRdb, not the authors, supplied the V and J calls. Recorded for this sample are 600,000 to 700,000 distinct CDR3 sequences; roughly 15% of them occurred a single time. The ten largest clones capture about 4% of the sample.

The paper's findings and limits, for the study overall: In cross-validation, a model built on a 13 V-J signature told ophthalmopathy apart from stable hyperthyroidism with approximately 91% sensitivity and roughly 81% specificity, and in testing the same model reached 80%/75%. Sample size was not statistically predetermined, and blinding of investigators to group allocation was not performed. Most expanded thyroid clonotypes (frequency above 0.001) were also detected in blood, suggesting blood repertoires may reflect thyroid immune responses. In validation, the model predicted progression to ophthalmopathy with roughly 70% sensitivity and approximately 72% specificity, a median of 6.5 months before onset.

This receptor was obtained from a woman aged 40 to 50 with Graves' ophthalmopathy. The sequenced sample was blood. The sequence is built from TRBV28 and TRBJ1-5, with TRBD1 as a weak D call on 5 bases. The CDR3 protein is CASALQGYSNQPQHF. The nucleotide sequence reads as follows: TGTGCCAGTGCGTTGCAGGGTTATAGCAATCAGCCCCAGCATTTT.